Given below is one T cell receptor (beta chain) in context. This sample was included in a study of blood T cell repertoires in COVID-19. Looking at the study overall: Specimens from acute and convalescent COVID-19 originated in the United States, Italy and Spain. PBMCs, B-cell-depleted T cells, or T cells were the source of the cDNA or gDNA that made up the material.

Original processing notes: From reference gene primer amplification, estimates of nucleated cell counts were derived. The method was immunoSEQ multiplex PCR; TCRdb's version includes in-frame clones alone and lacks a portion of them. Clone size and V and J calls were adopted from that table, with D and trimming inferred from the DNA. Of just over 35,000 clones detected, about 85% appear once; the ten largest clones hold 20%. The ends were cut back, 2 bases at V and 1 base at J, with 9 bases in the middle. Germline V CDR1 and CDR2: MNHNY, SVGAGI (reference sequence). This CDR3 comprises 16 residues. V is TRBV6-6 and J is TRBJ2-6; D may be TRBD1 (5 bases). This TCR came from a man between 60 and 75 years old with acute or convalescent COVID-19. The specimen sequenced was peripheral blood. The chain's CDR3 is CASSYKSGSGANVLTF. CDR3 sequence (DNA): TGTGCCAGCAGTTACAAATCAGGGTCTGGGGCCAACGTCCTGACTTTC.